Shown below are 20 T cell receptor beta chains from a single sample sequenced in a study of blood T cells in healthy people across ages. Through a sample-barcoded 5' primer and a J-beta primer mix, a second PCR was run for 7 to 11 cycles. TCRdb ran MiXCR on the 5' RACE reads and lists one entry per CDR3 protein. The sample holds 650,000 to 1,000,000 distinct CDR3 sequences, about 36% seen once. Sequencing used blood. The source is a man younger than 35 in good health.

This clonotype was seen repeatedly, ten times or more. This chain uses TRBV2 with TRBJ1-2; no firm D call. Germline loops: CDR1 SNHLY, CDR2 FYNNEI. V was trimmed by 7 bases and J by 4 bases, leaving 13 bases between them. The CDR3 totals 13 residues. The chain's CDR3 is CASTTGQSYGYTF. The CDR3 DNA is TGTGCCAGCACTACCGGGCAGAGCTATGGCTACACCTTC.

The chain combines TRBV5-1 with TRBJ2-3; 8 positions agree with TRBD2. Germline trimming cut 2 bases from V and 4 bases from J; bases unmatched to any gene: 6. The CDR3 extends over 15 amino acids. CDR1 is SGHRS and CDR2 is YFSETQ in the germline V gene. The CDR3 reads CASSLNGGAPDTQYF. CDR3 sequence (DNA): TGCGCCAGCAGCTTAAACGGGGGGGCCCCAGATACGCAGTATTTT. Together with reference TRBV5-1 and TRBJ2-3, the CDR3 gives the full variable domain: KAGVTQTPRYLIKTRGQQVTLSCSPISGHRSVSWYQQTPGQGLQFLFEYFSETQRNKGNFPGRFSGRQFSNSRSEMNVSTLELGDSALYLCASSLNGGAPDTQYFGPGTRLTVL.

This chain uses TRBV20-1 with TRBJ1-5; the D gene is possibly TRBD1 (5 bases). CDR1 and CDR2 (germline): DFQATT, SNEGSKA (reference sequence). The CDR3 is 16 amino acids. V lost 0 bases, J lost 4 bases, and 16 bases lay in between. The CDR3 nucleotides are TGCAGTGCTAGAGAGCCGGACAAGTTCTTAAATCAGCCCCAGCATTTT. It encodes CSAREPDKFLNQPQHF.

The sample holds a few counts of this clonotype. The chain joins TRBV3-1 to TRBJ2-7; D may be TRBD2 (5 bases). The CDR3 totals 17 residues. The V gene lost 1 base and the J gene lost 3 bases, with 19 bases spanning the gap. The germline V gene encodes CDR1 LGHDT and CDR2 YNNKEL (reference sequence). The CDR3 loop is CASSQGPDKRAYYEQYF. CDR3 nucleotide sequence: TGTGCCAGCAGCCAAGGGCCCGACAAGAGGGCCTACTACGAGCAGTACTTC.

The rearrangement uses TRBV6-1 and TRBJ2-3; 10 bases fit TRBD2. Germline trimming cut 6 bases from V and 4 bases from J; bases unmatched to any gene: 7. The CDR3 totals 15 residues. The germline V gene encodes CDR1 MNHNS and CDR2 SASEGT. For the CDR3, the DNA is TGTGCCAGCAGGAGAGCGGGGGGGGGCGCAGATACGCAGTATTTT. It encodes CASRRAGGGADTQYF.

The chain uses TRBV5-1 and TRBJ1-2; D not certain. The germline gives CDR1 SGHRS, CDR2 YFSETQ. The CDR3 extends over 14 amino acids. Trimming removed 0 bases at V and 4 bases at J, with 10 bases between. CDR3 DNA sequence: TGCGCCAGCAGCTTGGGGAATTCTAGCTATGGCTACACCTTC. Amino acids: CASSLGNSSYGYTF.

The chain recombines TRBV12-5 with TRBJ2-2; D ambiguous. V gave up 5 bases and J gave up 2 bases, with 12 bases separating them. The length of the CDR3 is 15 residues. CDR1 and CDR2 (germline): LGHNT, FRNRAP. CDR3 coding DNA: TGTGCTAGTGGTCCGGACCCGGAAAACACCGGGGAGCTGTTTTTT. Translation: CASGPDPENTGELFF.

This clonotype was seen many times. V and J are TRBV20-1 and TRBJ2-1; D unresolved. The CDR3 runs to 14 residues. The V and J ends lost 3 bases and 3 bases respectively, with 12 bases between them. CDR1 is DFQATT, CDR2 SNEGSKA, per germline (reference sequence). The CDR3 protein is CSASVTGLYNEQFF. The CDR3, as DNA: TGCAGTGCTAGCGTGACGGGCCTCTACAATGAGCAGTTCTTC.

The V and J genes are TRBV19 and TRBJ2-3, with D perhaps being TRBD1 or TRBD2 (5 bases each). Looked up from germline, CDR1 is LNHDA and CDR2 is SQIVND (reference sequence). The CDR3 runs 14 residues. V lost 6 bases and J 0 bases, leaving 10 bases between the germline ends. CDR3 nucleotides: TGTGCCAGTAGGGGGGTCTCTAGCACAGATACGCAGTATTTT. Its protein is CASRGVSSTDTQYF.

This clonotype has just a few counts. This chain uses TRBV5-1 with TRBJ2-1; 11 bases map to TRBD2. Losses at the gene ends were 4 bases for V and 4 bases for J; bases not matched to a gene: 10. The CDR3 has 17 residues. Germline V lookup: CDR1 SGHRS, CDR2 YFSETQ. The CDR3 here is CASSPQLTSGEYNEQFF. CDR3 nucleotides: TGCGCCAGCAGCCCTCAATTGACTAGCGGGGAATACAATGAGCAGTTCTTC.

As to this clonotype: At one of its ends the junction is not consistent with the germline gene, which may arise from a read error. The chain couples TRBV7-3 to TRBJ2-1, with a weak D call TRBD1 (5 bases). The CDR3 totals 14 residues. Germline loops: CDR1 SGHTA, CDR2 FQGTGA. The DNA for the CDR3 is TGTGCCAGCAGCTTAGGAAGGGGCTCGGATGAGCAGTTGTTC. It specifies CASSLGRGSDEQLF.

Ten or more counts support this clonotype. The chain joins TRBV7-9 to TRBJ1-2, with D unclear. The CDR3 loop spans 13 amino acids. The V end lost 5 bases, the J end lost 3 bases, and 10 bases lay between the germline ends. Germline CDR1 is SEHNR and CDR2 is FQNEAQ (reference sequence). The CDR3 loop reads CASSLPVDYGYTF. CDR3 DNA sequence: TGTGCCAGCAGCCTCCCAGTGGACTATGGCTACACCTTC. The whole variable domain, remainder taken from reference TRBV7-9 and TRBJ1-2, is DTGVSQNPRHKITKRGQNVTFRCDPISEHNRLYWYRQTLGQGPEFLTYFQNEAQLEKSRLLSDRFSAERPKGSFSTLEIQRTEQGDSAMYLCASSLPVDYGYTFGSGTRLTVV.

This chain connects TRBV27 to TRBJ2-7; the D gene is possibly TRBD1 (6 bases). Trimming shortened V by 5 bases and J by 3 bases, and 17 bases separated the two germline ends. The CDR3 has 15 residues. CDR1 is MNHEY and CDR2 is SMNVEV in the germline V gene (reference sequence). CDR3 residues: CASSPETGLVYEQYF. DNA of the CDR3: TGTGCCAGCAGTCCGGAGACAGGCTTGGTCTACGAGCAGTACTTC.

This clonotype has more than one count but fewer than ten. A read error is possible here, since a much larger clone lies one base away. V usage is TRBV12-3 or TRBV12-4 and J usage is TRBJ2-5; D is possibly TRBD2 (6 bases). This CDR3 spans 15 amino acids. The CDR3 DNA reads TGTGCCAGCAGTCTAAATCGGGGGTTCCAAGAGACCCGGTACTTC. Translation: CASSLNRGFQETRYF.

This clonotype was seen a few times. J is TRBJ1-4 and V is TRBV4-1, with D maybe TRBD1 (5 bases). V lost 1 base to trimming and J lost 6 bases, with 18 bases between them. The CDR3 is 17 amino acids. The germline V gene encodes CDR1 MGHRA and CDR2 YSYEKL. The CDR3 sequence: CASSQAPGGERDEKLFF. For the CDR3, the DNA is TGCGCCAGCAGCCAAGCTCCGGGGGGGGAAAGAGATGAAAAACTGTTTTTT.

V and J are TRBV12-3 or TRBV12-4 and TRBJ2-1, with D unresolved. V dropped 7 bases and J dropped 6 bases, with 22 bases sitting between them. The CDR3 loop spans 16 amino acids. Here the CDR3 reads CASNPSRRAKVNEQFF. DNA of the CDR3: TGTGCCAGCAACCCCTCCCGGAGAGCTAAGGTCAATGAGCAGTTCTTC.

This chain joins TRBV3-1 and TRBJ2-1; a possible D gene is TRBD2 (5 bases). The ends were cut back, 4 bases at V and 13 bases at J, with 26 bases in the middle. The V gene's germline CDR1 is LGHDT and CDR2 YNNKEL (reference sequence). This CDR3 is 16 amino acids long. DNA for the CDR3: TGTGCCAGCAGCCGAGTCCCGGGAAGGGTGGAAGAGACCCAGTTCTTC. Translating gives CASSRVPGRVEETQFF.

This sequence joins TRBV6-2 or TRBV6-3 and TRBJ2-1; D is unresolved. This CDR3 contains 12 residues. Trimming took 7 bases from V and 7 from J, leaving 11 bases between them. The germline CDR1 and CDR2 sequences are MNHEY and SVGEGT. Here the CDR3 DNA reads TGTGCCAGCACCGAAACGAGTAATGAGCAGTTCTTC. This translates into CASTETSNEQFF.

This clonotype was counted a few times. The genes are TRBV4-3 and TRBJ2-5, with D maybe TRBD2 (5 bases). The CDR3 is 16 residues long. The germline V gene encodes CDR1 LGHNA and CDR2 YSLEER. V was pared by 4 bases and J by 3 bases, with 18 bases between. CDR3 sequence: CASSPGPRRNEETQYF. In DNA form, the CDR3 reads TGCGCCAGCAGCCCCGGGCCTCGGAGGAACGAAGAGACCCAGTACTTC.

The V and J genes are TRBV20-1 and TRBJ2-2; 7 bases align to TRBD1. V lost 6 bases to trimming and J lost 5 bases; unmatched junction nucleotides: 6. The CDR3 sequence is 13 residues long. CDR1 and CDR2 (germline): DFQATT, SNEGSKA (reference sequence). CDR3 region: CSATGVATGELFF. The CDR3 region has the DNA TGCAGTGCAACAGGGGTGGCGACCGGGGAGCTGTTTTTT.